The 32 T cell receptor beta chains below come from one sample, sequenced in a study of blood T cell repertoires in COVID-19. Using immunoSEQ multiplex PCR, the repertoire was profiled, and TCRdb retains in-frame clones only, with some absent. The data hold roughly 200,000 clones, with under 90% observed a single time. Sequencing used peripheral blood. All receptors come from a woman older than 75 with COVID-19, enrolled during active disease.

DNA of the CDR3: TGTGCCAGCAGTGAGACTAGCGGGGGGGCCGGGGCCAAAAACATTCAGTACTTC. Protein sequence: CASSETSGGAGAKNIQYF. This chain connects TRBV6-1 to TRBJ2-4; 14 nucleotides line up with TRBD2. This CDR3 has 18 residues. Germline V gene lookup returns CDR1 MNHNS and CDR2 SASEGT. J gave up 1 base and V 3 bases, and 5 bases lay outside the gene matches.

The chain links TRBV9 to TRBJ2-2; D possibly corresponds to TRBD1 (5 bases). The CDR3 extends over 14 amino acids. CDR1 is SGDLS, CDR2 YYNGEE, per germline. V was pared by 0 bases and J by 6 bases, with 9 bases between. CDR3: CASSVVGVPGELFF. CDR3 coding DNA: TGTGCCAGCAGCGTAGTAGGGGTACCCGGGGAGCTGTTTTTT.

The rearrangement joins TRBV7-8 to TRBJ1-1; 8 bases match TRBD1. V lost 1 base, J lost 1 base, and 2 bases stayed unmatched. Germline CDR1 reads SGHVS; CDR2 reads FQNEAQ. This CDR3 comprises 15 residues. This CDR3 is CASSLVGTGNTEAFF. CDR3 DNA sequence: TGTGCCAGCAGCTTAGTAGGGACAGGGAACACTGAAGCTTTCTTT.

The CDR3 spells CASSAGQGLRPQHF. The CDR3 DNA reads as TGTGCCAGCTCCGCGGGACAGGGGTTGAGGCCCCAGCATTTT. The V call is TRBV18, the J call TRBJ1-5; 10 bases agree with TRBD1. Germline trimming cut 6 bases from V and 9 bases from J; bases unmatched to any gene: 8. This CDR3 comprises 14 residues. CDR1 KGHSH and CDR2 LQKENI come from the germline V gene.

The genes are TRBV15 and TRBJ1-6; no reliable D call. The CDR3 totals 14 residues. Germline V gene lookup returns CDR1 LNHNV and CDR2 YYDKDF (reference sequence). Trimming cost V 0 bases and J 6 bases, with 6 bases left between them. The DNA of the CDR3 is TGTGCCACCAGCAGAGAGGCGGGTAATTCACCCCTCCACTTT. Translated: CATSREAGNSPLHF.

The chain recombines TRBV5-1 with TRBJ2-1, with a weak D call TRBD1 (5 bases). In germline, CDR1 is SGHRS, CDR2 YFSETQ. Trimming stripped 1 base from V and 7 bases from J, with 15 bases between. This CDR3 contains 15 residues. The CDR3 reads CASSLSRVGVNEQFF. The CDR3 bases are TGCGCCAGCAGCTTGAGCAGGGTAGGTGTGAATGAGCAGTTCTTC.

Written as DNA, the CDR3 is TGTGCCAGCTCACCACCCGGGACAGGGGTGGCTGAAGCTTTCTTT. It yields the protein CASSPPGTGVAEAFF. The J gene is TRBJ1-1, the V gene TRBV18; 10 bases agree with TRBD1. The CDR3 runs 15 residues. The junction had 4 bases not matched to a gene; V was cut back by 0 bases and J by 6 bases. The V gene's germline CDR1 is KGHSH and CDR2 LQKENI.

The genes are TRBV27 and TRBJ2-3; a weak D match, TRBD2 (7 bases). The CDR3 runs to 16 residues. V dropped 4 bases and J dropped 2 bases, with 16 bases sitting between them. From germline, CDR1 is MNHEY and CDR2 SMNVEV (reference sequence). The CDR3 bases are TGTGCCAGCAGTTCCCTAGGCGGGGGCATCACAGATACGCAGTATTTT. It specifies CASSSLGGGITDTQYF.

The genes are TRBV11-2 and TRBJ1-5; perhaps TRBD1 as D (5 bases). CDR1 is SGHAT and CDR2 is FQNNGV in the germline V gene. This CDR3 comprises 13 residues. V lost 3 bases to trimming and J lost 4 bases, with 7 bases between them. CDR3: CASSFRGNQPQHF. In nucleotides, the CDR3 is TGTGCCAGCAGCTTCCGGGGGAATCAGCCCCAGCATTTT.

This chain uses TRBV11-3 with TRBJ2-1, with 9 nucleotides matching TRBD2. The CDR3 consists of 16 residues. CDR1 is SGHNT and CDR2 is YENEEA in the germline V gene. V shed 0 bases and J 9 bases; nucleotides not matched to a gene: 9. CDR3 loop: CASSLDGGSGGSEQFF. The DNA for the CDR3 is TGTGCCAGCAGCTTAGATGGCGGTAGCGGGGGTAGTGAGCAGTTCTTC.

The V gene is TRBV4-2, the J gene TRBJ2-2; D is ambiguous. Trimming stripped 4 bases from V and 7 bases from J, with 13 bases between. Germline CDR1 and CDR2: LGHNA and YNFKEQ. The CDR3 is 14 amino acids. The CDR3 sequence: CASSLRLEYGELFF. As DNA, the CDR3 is TGTGCCAGCAGCCTTCGCCTTGAGTACGGGGAGCTGTTTTTT.

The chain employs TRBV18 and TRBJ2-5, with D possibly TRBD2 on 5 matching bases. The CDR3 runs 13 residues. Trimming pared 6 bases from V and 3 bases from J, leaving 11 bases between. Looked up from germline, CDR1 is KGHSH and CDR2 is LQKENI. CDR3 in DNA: TGTGCCAGCTCGGAGGCAATTAAAGAGACCCAGTACTTC. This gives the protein CASSEAIKETQYF.

The CDR3, as DNA: TGTGCCAGCAGGACTAGCGGGGGGGCAAATGAGCAGTTCTTC. This sequence encodes CASRTSGGANEQFF. This chain joins TRBV6-6 and TRBJ2-1; 14 positions agree with TRBD2. Germline loops: CDR1 MNHNY, CDR2 SVGAGI (reference sequence). J gave up 7 bases and V 6 bases, and 2 bases lay outside the gene matches. The CDR3 runs 14 residues.

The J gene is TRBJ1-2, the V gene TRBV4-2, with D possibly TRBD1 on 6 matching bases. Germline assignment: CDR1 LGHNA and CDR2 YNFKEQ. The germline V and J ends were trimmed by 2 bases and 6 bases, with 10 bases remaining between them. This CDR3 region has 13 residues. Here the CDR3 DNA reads TGTGCCAGCAGCCAAAGGACAGAGGATGGCTACACCTTC. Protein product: CASSQRTEDGYTF.

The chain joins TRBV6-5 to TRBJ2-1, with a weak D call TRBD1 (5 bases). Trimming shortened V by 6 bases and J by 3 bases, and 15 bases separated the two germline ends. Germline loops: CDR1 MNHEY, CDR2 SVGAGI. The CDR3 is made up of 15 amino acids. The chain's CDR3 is CASRRRIGDYNEQFF. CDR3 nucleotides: TGTGCCAGCAGGAGGAGAATAGGGGACTACAATGAGCAGTTCTTC.

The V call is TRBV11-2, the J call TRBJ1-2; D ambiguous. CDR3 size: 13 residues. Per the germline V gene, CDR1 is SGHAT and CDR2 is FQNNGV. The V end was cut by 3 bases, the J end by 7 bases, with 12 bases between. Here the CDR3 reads CASSFAGTGGYTF. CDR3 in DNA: TGTGCCAGCAGCTTCGCGGGAACGGGTGGCTACACCTTC.

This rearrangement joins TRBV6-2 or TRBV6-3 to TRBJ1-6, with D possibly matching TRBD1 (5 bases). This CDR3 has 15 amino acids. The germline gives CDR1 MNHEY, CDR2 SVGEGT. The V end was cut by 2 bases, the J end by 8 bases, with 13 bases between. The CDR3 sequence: CASSYAGQLDSPLHF. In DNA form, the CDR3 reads TGTGCCAGCAGTTACGCTGGACAACTTGATTCACCCCTCCACTTT.

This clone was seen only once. CDR3: CASSEALQSFYEQYF. CDR3 coding DNA: TGTGCCAGCAGTGAAGCCCTACAGTCCTTCTACGAGCAGTACTTC. The rearrangement links TRBV2 to TRBJ2-7; no clear D gene. V lost 0 bases to trimming and J lost 3 bases, with 12 bases between them. The CDR3 extends over 15 amino acids. Per germline, CDR1 SNHLY and CDR2 FYNNEI.

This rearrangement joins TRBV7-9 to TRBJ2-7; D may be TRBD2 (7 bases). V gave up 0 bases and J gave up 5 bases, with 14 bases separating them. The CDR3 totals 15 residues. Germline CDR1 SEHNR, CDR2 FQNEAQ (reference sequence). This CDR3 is CASSLAWAGAHEQYV. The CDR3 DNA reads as TGTGCCAGCAGCTTAGCATGGGCGGGGGCCCACGAGCAGTACGTC.

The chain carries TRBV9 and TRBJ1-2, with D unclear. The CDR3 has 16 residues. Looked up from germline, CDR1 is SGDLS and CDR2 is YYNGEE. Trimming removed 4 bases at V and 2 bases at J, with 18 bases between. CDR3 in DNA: TGTGCCAGCAGCCCCAGGAGGCAGGACCTGAACTATGGCTACACCTTC. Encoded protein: CASSPRRQDLNYGYTF. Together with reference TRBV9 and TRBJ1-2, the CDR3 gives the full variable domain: DSGVTQTPKHLITATGQRVTLRCSPRSGDLSVYWYQQSLDQGLQFLIQYYNGEERAKGNILERFSAQQFPDLHSELNLSSLELGDSALYFCASSPRRQDLNYGYTFGSGTRLTVV.

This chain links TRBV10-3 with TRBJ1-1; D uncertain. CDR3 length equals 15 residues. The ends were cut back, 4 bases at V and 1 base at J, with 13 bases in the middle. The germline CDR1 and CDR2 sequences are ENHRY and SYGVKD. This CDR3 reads CAISARDGENTEAFF. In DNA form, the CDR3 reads TGTGCCATCAGTGCCCGAGACGGAGAGAACACTGAAGCTTTCTTT.

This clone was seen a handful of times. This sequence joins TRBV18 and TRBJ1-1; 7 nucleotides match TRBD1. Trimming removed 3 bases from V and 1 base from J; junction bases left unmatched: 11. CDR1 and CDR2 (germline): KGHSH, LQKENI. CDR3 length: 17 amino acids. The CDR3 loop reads CASSPETMNRGNTEAFF. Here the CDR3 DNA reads TGTGCCAGCTCACCTGAGACGATGAACAGGGGGAACACTGAAGCTTTCTTT.

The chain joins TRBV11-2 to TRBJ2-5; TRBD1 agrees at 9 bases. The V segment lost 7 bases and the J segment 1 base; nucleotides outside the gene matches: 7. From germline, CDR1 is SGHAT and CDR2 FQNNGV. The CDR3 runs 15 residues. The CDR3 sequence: CASTGTGKSQETQYF. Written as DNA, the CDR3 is TGTGCCAGCACCGGGACAGGGAAGTCCCAAGAGACCCAGTACTTC.

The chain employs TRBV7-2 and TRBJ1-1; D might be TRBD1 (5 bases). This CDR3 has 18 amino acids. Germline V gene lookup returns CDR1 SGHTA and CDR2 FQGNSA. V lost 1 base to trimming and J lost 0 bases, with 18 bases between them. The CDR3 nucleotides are TGTGCCAGCAGCTTAGTGGATCGGGGGGATCCCATGAACACTGAAGCTTTCTTT. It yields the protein CASSLVDRGDPMNTEAFF.

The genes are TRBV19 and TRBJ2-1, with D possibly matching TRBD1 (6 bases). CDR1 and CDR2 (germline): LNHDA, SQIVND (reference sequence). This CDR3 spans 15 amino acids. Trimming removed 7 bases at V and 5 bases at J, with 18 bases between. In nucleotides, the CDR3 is TGTGCCAGTACCCGGGAACAGGGACAACACAATGAGCAGTTCTTC. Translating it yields CASTREQGQHNEQFF.

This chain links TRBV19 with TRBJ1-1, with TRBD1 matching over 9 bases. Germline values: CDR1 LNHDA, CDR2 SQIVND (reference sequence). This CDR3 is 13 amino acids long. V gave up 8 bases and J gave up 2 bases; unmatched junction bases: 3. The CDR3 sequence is CASGDRANTEAFF. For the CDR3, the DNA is TGTGCCAGTGGGGACAGGGCAAACACTGAAGCTTTCTTT.

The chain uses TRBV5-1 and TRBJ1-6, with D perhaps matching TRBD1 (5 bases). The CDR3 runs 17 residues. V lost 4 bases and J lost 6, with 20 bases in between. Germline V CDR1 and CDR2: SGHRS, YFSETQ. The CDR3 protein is CASSPKGPESGNSPLHF. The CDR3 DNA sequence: TGCGCCAGCAGCCCGAAGGGGCCAGAGTCGGGTAATTCACCCCTCCACTTT.

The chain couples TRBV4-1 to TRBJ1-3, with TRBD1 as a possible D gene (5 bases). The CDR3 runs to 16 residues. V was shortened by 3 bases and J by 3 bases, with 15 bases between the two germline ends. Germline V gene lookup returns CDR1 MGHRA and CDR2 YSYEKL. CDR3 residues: CASSQTTQGFGNTIYF. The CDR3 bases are TGCGCCAGCAGCCAGACCACCCAGGGTTTTGGAAACACCATATATTTT.

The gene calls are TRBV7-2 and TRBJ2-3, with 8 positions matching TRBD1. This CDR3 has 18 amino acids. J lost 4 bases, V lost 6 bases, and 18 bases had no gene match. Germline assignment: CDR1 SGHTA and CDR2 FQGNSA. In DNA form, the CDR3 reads TGTGCCAGCAGAGCTGGACAGGGCCCTCTTTTTATTTCAGATACGCAGTATTTT. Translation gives CASRAGQGPLFISDTQYF. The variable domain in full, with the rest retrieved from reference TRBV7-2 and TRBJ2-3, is GAGVSQSPSNKVTEKGKDVELRCDPISGHTALYWYRQSLGQGLEFLIYFQGNSAPDKSGLPSDRFSAERTGGSVSTLTIQRTQQEDSAVYLCASRAGQGPLFISDTQYFGPGTRLTVL.

The CDR3 nucleotides read TGTGCCAGCAGTGCCGACAGTAGCAATCAGCCCCAGCATTTT. This translates into CASSADSSNQPQHF. V gene TRBV6-4 combines with J gene TRBJ1-5, with D perhaps matching TRBD1 (5 bases). Germline V gives CDR1 MRHNA, CDR2 SNTAGT. CDR3 size: 14 residues. Trimming stripped 4 bases from V and 0 bases from J, with 7 bases between.

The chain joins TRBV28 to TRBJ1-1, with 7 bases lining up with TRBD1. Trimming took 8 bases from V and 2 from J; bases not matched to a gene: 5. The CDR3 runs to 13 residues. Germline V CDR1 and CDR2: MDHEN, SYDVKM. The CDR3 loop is CASQTGQNTEAFF. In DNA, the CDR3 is TGTGCCAGCCAGACAGGGCAAAACACTGAAGCTTTCTTT.

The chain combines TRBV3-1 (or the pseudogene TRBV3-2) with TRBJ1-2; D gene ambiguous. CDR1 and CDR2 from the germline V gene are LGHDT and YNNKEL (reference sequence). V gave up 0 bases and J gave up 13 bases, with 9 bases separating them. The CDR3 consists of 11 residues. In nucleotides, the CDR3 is TGTGCCAGCAGCCAAGATAGCCCAGTCACCTTC. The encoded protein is CASSQDSPVTF.